A selection of T cell receptor beta chains follows, all from one sample in a study of T cell changes during pregnancy in multiple sclerosis. Sequenced by immunoSEQ multiplex PCR; TCRdb stores in-frame clones only, minus some. The top ten clones hold about 0.94% of a sample with around 80,000 clones, approximately 95% of them seen once. Source: peripheral blood, taken in the second trimester of pregnancy. These receptors originate from a female donor in good health, enrolled as a control in a pregnancy study. Both conserved end residues are part of each CDR3. A D gene is named only where the DNA matches it firmly. Clone size is given for some rows only: seen once, a few or many times, or a class if the clone is expanded.

TRBJ2-1	TRBD2	TRBV5-1	-	CASKASGASYNEQFF	TGCGCCAGCAAAGCTAGCGGAGCCTCCTACAATGAGCAGTTCTTC
TRBJ2-7	-	TRBV29-1	-	CSVGAGYSYEQYF	TGCAGCGTTGGGGCAGGATACTCCTACGAGCAGTACTTC
TRBJ2-3	-	TRBV6-5	-	CASSLSDTQYF	TGTGCCAGCAGTTTATCCGATACGCAGTATTTT
TRBJ2-3	-	TRBV5-4	-	CASSLVGNTDTQYF	TGTGCCAGCAGCTTGGTCGGGAATACAGATACGCAGTATTTT
TRBJ2-7	TRBD1	TRBV25-1	-	CASSGLGQGRGEQYF	TGTGCCAGCAGTGGATTGGGACAGGGAAGAGGCGAGCAGTACTTC
TRBJ2-7	TRBD1	TRBV18	-	CASSPGQGPREQYF	TGTGCCAGCTCTCCGGGACAGGGGCCTCGGGAGCAGTACTTC
TRBJ1-1	-	TRBV2	many	CASSPYSEAFF	TGTGCCAGCAGCCCGTACAGTGAAGCTTTCTTT
TRBJ2-7	-	TRBV18	-	CASSPPGAPPYEQYF	TGTGCCAGCTCACCACCGGGGGCCCCACCCTACGAGCAGTACTTC
TRBJ2-1	TRBD2	TRBV14	-	CASSQVSAGGEQFF	TGTGCCAGCAGCCAAGTATCAGCGGGAGGTGAGCAGTTCTTC
TRBJ2-7	-	TRBV6-5	-	CASGSSLYEQYF	TGTGCCAGCGGGAGTAGCTTGTACGAGCAGTACTTC
TRBJ2-7	TRBD2	TRBV4-1	-	CASSQPTSGTYEQYF	TGCGCCAGCAGCCAACCGACTAGCGGAACCTACGAGCAGTACTTC
TRBJ2-7	-	TRBV27	-	CASSLTGSYEQYF	TGTGCCAGCAGCCTCACGGGGTCCTACGAGCAGTACTTC
TRBJ2-1	TRBD2	TRBV2	-	CASLTSGSSYNEQFF	TGTGCCAGCTTGACTAGCGGGAGCTCCTACAATGAGCAGTTCTTC
TRBJ2-1	TRBD2	TRBV19	-	CASSIGGAAGGNNEQFF	TGTGCCAGTAGTATCGGGGGGGCAGCGGGAGGGAACAATGAGCAGTTCTTC
TRBJ2-3	-	TRBV28	-	CASSLRTDTQYF	TGTGCCAGCAGTCTACGCACAGATACGCAGTATTTT
TRBJ2-7	TRBD2	TRBV4-1	-	CASSQDGLAGEGSYEQYF	TGCGCCAGCAGCCAAGATGGGCTAGCGGGAGAGGGCTCCTACGAGCAGTACTTC
TRBJ2-7	TRBD1	TRBV7-2	-	CASSSGTGGNEQYF	TGTGCCAGCAGCAGCGGGACAGGGGGTAACGAGCAGTACTTC
TRBJ2-1	TRBD1	TRBV4-1	-	CASSRGQANEQFF	TGCGCCAGCAGCCGAGGACAGGCCAATGAGCAGTTCTTC
TRBJ1-5	-	TRBV5-5	-	CASSLATGAQPQHF	TGTGCCAGCAGCTTGGCGACAGGAGCTCAGCCCCAGCATTTT
TRBJ2-1	-	TRBV7-9	-	CASSFFSGSYNEQFF	TGTGCCAGCAGCTTTTTCTCCGGCTCCTACAATGAGCAGTTCTTC
TRBJ2-3	-	TRBV5-6	-	CASSPRLATDTQYF	TGTGCCAGCAGCCCCCGACTGGCCACAGATACGCAGTATTTT
TRBJ2-7	TRBD1	TRBV2	few	CATQGRGTGSSEQYF	TGTGCCACCCAGGGGAGGGGGACAGGGTCAAGCGAGCAGTACTTC
TRBJ2-2	TRBD1	TRBV6-5	-	CASKTGWDTGELFF	TGTGCCAGCAAGACAGGGTGGGACACCGGGGAGCTGTTTTTT